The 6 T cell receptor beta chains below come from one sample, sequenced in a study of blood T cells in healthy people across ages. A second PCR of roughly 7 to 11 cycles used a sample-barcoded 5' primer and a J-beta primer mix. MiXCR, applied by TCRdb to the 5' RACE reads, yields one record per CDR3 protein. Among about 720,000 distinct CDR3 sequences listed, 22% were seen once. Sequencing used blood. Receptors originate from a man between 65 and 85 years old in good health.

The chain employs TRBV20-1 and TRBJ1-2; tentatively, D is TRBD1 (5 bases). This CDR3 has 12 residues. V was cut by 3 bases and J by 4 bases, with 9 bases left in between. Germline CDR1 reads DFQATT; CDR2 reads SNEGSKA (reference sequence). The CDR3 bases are TGCAGTGCTAGCAGACAGTCCTATGGCTACACCTTC. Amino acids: CSASRQSYGYTF.

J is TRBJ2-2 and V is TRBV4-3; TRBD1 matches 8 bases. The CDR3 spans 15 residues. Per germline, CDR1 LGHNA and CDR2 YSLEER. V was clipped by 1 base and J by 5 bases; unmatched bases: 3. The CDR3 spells CASSQGTGRTGELFF. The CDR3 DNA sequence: TGCGCCAGCAGCCAAGGGACAGGGAGAACCGGGGAGCTGTTTTTT.

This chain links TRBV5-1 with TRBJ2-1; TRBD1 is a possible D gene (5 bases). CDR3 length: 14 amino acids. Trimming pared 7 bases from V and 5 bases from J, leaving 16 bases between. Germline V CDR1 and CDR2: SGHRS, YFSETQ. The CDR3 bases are TGCGCCAGCTCCTCAGGGCGATTCGACAATGAGCAGTTCTTC. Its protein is CASSSGRFDNEQFF. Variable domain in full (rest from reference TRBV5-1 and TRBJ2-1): KAGVTQTPRYLIKTRGQQVTLSCSPISGHRSVSWYQQTPGQGLQFLFEYFSETQRNKGNFPGRFSGRQFSNSRSEMNVSTLELGDSALYLCASSSGRFDNEQFFGPGTRLTVL.

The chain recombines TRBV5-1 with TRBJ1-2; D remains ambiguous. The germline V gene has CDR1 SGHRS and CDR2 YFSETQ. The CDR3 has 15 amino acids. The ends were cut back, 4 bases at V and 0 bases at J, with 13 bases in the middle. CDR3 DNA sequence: TGCGCCAGCAGCCTTAGGAGAGATTCTAACTATGGCTACACCTTC. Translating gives CASSLRRDSNYGYTF.

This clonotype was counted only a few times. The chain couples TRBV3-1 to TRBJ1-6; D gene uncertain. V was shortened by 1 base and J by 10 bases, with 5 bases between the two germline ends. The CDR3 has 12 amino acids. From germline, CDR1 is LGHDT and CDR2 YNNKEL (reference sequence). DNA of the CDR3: TGTGCCAGCAGCCAAGGGTGGTCACCCCTCCACTTT. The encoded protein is CASSQGWSPLHF.

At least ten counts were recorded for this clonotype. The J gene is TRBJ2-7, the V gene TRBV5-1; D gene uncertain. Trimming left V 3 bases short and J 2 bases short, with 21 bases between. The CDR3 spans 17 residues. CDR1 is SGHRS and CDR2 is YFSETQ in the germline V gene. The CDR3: CASSSVPPPEVPYEQYF. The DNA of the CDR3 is TGCGCCAGCAGCTCGGTCCCGCCACCTGAAGTACCCTACGAGCAGTACTTC.